This TCR beta chain stems from a study of T cell changes during pregnancy in multiple sclerosis (dated by TCRdb to about 2019). In the study overall: The study looked at changes in the T cell repertoire across pregnancy in women with multiple sclerosis.

CDR1 and CDR2 are drawn from the germline V gene: SGDLS, YYNGEE. The V and J ends are trimmed by 0 bases and 1 base, leaving 11 bases between them. Including the terminal cysteine and phenylalanine, the CDR3 comprises 16 residues. CDR3 DNA is the only sequence kept; it has 48 bases, read in frame from the first base. Receptors were amplified or captured by the immunoSEQ multiplex PCR assay. TCRdb took over this immuneACCESS table, retaining in-frame rearrangements with V and J assigned. Such tables are incomplete; in checked studies, under half of the missing clones stem from an unresolved V gene, and the remainder is unexplained. The sample records just under 65,000 clones, 90% to 95% of which are singletons. Of the sample, 1% to 1.5% is held by the ten largest clones. Comment on this clone: No antigen is known for it. No quality values exist for individual bases; no much larger clone is one base distant.

The sequence was obtained from a female donor in good health, enrolled as a control in a pregnancy study. Specimen: peripheral blood, collected after pregnancy. Recombination connected TRBV9 to TRBJ2-1; a tentative D call is TRBD2 (7 bases match). The CDR3 protein sequence reads: CASSVEGGVSYNEQFF. The DNA reads TGTGCCAGCAGCGTAGAGGGGGGGGTATCCTACAATGAGCAGTTCTTC.